What follows is one TCR beta chain and its context. Source study methods: Amplified reference gene primers provided the basis for estimating nucleated cell counts. Repertoires were generated with immunoSEQ multiplex PCR, while TCRdb's copy carries only in-frame clones and drops some. V and J calls and clone size are copied from that table; D and trimming were computed from the DNA. The table shows tens of thousands of clones, with less than 80% occurring only once. The data are from a study of blood T cell repertoires in COVID-19. Study context: Some COVID-19 samples were acute and others convalescent; all came from the United States, Italy and Spain. Sources were T cells, B-cell-depleted T cells, or PBMCs; the material itself was cDNA or gDNA.

The sequenced sample was peripheral blood. The clonotype originates from a man aged 55 to 70 with active or convalescent COVID-19.

CDR3 amino acids: CASSPSGGETQYF. As DNA, the CDR3 is TGTGCCAGCAGCCCCAGTGGAGGAGAGACCCAGTACTTC. The rearrangement uses TRBV6-4 and TRBJ2-5, with D tentatively TRBD2 (5 bases). Between the trimmed V and J ends, which lost 6 bases and 4 bases, there was a span of 12 bases. This CDR3 has 13 amino acids. Germline V gene data show CDR1 as MRHNA and CDR2 as SNTAGT.